This entry features one TCR beta chain sequence. It has no known antigen specificity. This clone may be a read error of a much larger clone one base away. The sample comes from a study of T cells in Graves' hyperthyroidism and ophthalmopathy (dated by TCRdb to about 2019). In terms of the full investigation: Peripheral blood was sampled at the time of initial diagnosis, prior to any treatment. In several Graves' hyperthyroidism patients, the study also compared T-cell repertoires from thyroid tissue with T-cell repertoires from blood. TCR V-J signatures able to tell the groups apart were searched for in a discovery cohort of approximately 95 patients, of whom 43 had Graves' ophthalmopathy and some 60 had stable Graves' hyperthyroidism. An independent validation cohort of around 20 hyperthyroidism patients and about 15 patients who later progressed to ophthalmopathy tested prospective prediction of ophthalmopathy. For training and testing, the roughly 100 patients in the discovery cohort were randomly divided in a 7:3 ratio. TCR Vbeta CDR3 sequencing of 130 to 150 peripheral blood samples (under 45 ophthalmopathy, under 80 hyperthyroidism and roughly 17 progressor patients) is reported in the paper. Once sampling was done, hyperthyroidism patients were given methimazole at a starting dose of 30 mg daily, whereas ophthalmopathy patients were given high-dose intravenous methylprednisolone.

Hyperthyroidism patients were newly diagnosed, had a disease duration of under 2 months, and were aged 18 to 65 years. Patients with uncontrolled infections, other autoimmune diseases, pregnancy or lactation were excluded. Diagnoses were based on clinical symptoms, serum thyroxine and TRAb, thyroid ultrasound and orbital computed tomography. Blood from progressor patients was collected at the time of first diagnosis with hyperthyroidism, before any ophthalmopathy symptoms had appeared. Ficoll-Paque density gradient centrifugation was used to isolate PBMCs from approximately 11 ml of fresh peripheral blood. Progressor patients were defined as those initially diagnosed with Graves' hyperthyroidism in whom ophthalmopathy developed during follow-up. Trizol reagent was used to extract total RNA, and RNA quality was then checked on an Agilent 2100 Bioanalyzer. CDR1 is given as SGHRS and CDR2 as YFSETQ, both from the germline V gene. The cysteine opens and the phenylalanine closes a CDR3 of 16 amino acids. Only the CDR3 DNA stays, 48 bases, in frame from base 1.

TCR beta CDR3 regions were amplified from RNA transcripts. The first round of RT-PCR for the TCR CDR3 was performed with the HTBI primer set and the Qiagen OneStep RT-PCR kit. The libraries were constructed in a second round of multiplex PCR and then size-selected and purified. Libraries were sequenced paired-end with 100 bp reads on an Illumina HiSeq2000. As for how the authors treated the data: Raw data were processed with SOAPnuke, discarding reads with adapters, uncalled bases, mean Phred below 15, or no exact constant-primer or identifier match. COPE v1.2.5 was used to merge high-quality paired reads, and clonotypes were defined as unique nucleotide sequences. Clonotypes were aligned to IMGT TRBV, TRBD and TRBJ reference segments using MiTCR v1.1. The analysis was restricted to V-J combinations with a frequency above 0.0001, which together covered roughly 99% of the repertoires. The TCS score was defined as F50 (clonal expansion) divided by E x V (chaos), with BLOSUM62-based TCRdist calculated between CDR3 peptides within each V-J. Welch's t-statistics and random forest reduced roughly 530 V-J features to 10 to 15, which were used in a naive Bayes classifier (R e1071). TCRdb handled the public reads itself, with Q25 trimming in fastp and clone calling in MiXCR, and kept productive beta chains. Rows are unified per CDR3 protein, each entry keeping the most common DNA and genes. It is TCRdb's table, rather than the study itself, that gives the V and J calls and clone size. The sample table lists 650,000 to 850,000 distinct CDR3 sequences, about 19% of them with a count of one. The top ten constitute approximately 15% of the sample.

The investigation overall reported the following: Blood samples also contained most of the expanded thyroid clonotypes (frequency above 0.001), which suggests that blood repertoires may reflect thyroid immune responses. In validation, the model predicted progression to ophthalmopathy a median of roughly 6.5 months before onset, with about 64% sensitivity and about 72% specificity. Ophthalmopathy was separated from stable hyperthyroidism by a 13 V-J signature model, with about 86% sensitivity and 81% to 82% specificity obtained in cross-validation and 80%/75% obtained in testing. Sample size was not statistically predetermined, and blinding of investigators to group allocation was not performed.

Sequencing was carried out using blood. The receptor's source is a woman between 45 and 60 years old with Graves' hyperthyroidism that later progressed to Graves' ophthalmopathy. The V and J genes are TRBV5-1 and TRBJ2-1, with TRBD1 perhaps the D gene, on 5 matching bases. The CDR3 has the sequence CVSSRTTANFYNEQFF. The sequence in DNA is TGCGTCAGCAGCAGAACGACAGCAAACTTCTACAATGAGCAGTTCTTC.